The source of this T cell receptor (beta chain) is a study of patients and donors after allogeneic stem cell transplantation. MiXCR, run by TCRdb on the RT-PCR reads, gives a single entry per CDR3 protein. The sample shows roughly 40,000 distinct CDR3 sequences, 25% to 40% of them seen only once. The TCR sequence derives from a human donor who was either an allogeneic HSCT recipient or a stem cell or donor lymphocyte infusion donor (not recorded which). It is not recorded whose cells these are; they may come from a transplant donor. The sequenced sample consisted of blood, either unsorted or a sorted T cell fraction (not recorded which).

The CDR3 region has the DNA TGTGCCAGCAGCGCAAGACAGTGGGCCCTCTACAATGAGCAGTTCTTC. Residues: CASSARQWALYNEQFF. This chain uses TRBV7-2 with TRBJ2-1; perhaps TRBD1 as D (5 bases). The CDR3 is made up of 16 amino acids. Looked up from germline, CDR1 is SGHTA and CDR2 is FQGNSA. V was clipped by 5 bases and J by 3 bases, with 17 bases between them.